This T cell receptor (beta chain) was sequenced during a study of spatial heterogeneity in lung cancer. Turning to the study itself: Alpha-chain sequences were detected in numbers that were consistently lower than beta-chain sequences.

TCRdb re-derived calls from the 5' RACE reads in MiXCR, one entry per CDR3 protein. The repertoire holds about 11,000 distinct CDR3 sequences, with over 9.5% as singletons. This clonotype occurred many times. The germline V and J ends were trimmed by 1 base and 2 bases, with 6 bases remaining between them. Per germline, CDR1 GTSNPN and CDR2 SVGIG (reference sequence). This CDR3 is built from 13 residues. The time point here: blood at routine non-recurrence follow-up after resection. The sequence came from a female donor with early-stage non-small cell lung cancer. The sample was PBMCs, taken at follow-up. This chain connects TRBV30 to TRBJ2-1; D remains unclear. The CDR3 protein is CAWSGATYNEQFF. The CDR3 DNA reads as TGTGCCTGGAGTGGGGCGACCTACAATGAGCAGTTCTTC.